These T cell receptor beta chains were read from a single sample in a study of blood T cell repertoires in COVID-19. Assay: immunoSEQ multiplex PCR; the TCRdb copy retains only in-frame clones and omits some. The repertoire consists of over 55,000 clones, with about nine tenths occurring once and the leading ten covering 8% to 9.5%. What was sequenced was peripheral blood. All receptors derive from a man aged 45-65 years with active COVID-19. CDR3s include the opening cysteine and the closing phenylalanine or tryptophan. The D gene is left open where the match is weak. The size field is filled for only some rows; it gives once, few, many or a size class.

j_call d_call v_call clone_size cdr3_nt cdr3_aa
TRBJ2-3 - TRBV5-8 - TGTGCCAGCAGCTTGGACAGGAGCCCTACAGATACGCAGTATTTT CASSLDRSPTDTQYF
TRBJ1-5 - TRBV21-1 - TGTGCCAGCAGCAAAAAAAGGCACCGGGACAGGTACCTTCTACTTAGCAATCAGCCCCAGCATTTT CASSKKRHRDRYLLLSNQPQHF
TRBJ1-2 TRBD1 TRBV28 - TGTGCCAGCAGTTTATTAAAGACAGGGTCGGTGGATGGCTACACCTTC CASSLLKTGSVDGYTF
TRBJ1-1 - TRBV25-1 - TGTGCCAGCAGTGAAGGACAATTAAGGGCTTTCTTT CASSEGQLRAFF
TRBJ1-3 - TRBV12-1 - TGTGCCAGCAGCTTTGGTACAGGGGATAATAAGAAGCCTGGAAACACCATATATTTT CASSFGTGDNKKPGNTIYF
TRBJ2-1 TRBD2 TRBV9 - TGTGCCAGCAGCGTGGCGACTAGCCAATACAATGAGCAGTTCTTC CASSVATSQYNEQFF
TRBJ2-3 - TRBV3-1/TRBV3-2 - TGTGCCAGCAGCCAAGATGGGACTTTCTACACAGATACGCAGTATTTT CASSQDGTFYTDTQYF
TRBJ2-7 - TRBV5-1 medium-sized TGCGCCAGCACGCCCCACAGTCAGAGCTCCTACGAGCAGTACTTC CASTPHSQSSYEQYF
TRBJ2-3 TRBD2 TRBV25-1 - TGTGCCAGCAGTGCGTCTAGCGGGTATCACACAGATACGCAGTATTTT CASSASSGYHTDTQYF
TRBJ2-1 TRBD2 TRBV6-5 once TGTGCCAGCACCGGGGGGAGCTCCTACAATGAGCAGTTCTTC CASTGGSSYNEQFF
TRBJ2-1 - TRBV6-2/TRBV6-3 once TGTGCCAGCAGTTACTCGCGTGGTGAGCAGTTCTTC CASSYSRGEQFF
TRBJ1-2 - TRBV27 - TGTGCCAGCAGTTTATCAGCGGGGCGTAACTATGGCTACACCTTC CASSLSAGRNYGYTF
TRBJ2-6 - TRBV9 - TGTGCCAGCAGCCCAGGGGTCACACTCTCTGGGGCCAACGTCCTGACTTTC CASSPGVTLSGANVLTF
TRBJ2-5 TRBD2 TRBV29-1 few TGCAGCGTTGGGACATCGGGAGGGAGAGAGACCCAGTACTTC CSVGTSGGRETQYF
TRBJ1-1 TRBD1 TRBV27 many TGTGCCAGCAGGAGGGGACAGGGGGATGAAGCTTTCTTT CASRRGQGDEAFF
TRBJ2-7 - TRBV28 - TGTGCCACTTCAGGGATTGAGCAGTACTTC CATSGIEQYF